Following are 17 T cell receptor beta chains from one sample sequenced in a study of blood T cells in healthy people across ages. With a J-beta primer mix and a sample-barcoded 5' primer, a second PCR ran roughly 6 to 11 cycles. TCRdb reprocessed the 5' RACE reads via MiXCR and lists one record per CDR3 protein. The table lists about 1 million distinct CDR3 sequences, under 55% of them singletons. The material sequenced was blood. The source is a woman between 55 and 75 years old in good health.

This clonotype showed up just once. The chain combines TRBV5-1 with TRBJ2-2, with 9 bases that match TRBD2. V shed 4 bases, J shed 1 base, and the junction held 8 bases outside the gene matches. This CDR3 has 17 residues. The germline V gene has CDR1 SGHRS and CDR2 YFSETQ. CDR3 residues: CASSPWTSAMNTGELFF. The CDR3 DNA reads TGCGCCAGCAGCCCATGGACTAGCGCTATGAACACCGGGGAGCTGTTTTTT.

This clonotype showed up just a few times. The chain uses TRBV2 and TRBJ2-1; possibly TRBD1 for D (6 bases). V was cut by 3 bases and J by 7 bases, with 10 bases left in between. From germline, CDR1 is SNHLY and CDR2 FYNNEI. The CDR3 length is 13 residues. The CDR3 region has the DNA TGTGCCAGCAGTGAGAACAGGGTGAATGAGCAGTTCTTC. This encodes CASSENRVNEQFF.

This clonotype was seen once. The chain couples TRBV3-1 to TRBJ2-5, with 7 nucleotides matching TRBD1. Trimming took 3 bases from V and 2 from J; bases not matched to a gene: 9. The CDR3 is made up of 16 amino acids. Germline values: CDR1 LGHDT, CDR2 YNNKEL (reference sequence). CDR3 amino acids: CASSQLQGLLQETQYF. The CDR3 region has the DNA TGTGCCAGCAGCCAGTTACAGGGGCTACTTCAAGAGACCCAGTACTTC.

The V and J genes are TRBV29-1 and TRBJ2-3; 8 bases map to TRBD1. This CDR3 contains 17 residues. The V gene's germline CDR1 is SQVTM and CDR2 ANQGSEA. With V trimmed by 0 bases and J by 5 bases, 13 bases remained unmatched. The DNA of the CDR3 is TGCAGCGTTGAAGAACCCCCAAGCGGAGGGACAGGAGATACGCAGTATTTT. This encodes CSVEEPPSGGTGDTQYF.

This clonotype occurred a few times. The V and J genes are TRBV9 and TRBJ2-1; 13 bases align to TRBD2. J gave up 7 bases and V 3 bases, and 4 bases lay outside the gene matches. The CDR3 runs to 15 residues. Germline loops: CDR1 SGDLS, CDR2 YYNGEE. CDR3 protein: CASSEGLAGPNEQFF. The CDR3 DNA reads TGTGCCAGCAGCGAGGGACTAGCGGGACCAAATGAGCAGTTCTTC.

The CDR3 region is CASRLAPGELFF. The CDR3 DNA sequence: TGTGCCAGCAGACTAGCGCCCGGGGAGCTGTTTTTT. The V gene is TRBV28, the J gene TRBJ2-2; TRBD2 agrees at 7 bases. V lost 6 bases to trimming and J lost 6 bases; unmatched junction nucleotides: 1. Germline V CDR1 and CDR2: MDHEN, SYDVKM. CDR3 size: 12 residues.

This clonotype was seen only a few times. The chain has TRBV25-1 and TRBJ1-2, with 7 bases matching TRBD1. The CDR3 length is 13 residues. With 3 bases clipped from V and 6 bases from J, the junction kept 4 bases outside the gene matches. Germline CDR1 MGHDK, CDR2 SYGVNS. The CDR3 protein is CASSEDRLDGYTF. CDR3 nucleotides: TGTGCCAGCAGTGAGGACAGGTTAGATGGCTACACCTTC.

The V call is TRBV18, the J call TRBJ2-1; 11 bases fit TRBD2. After removal of 2 bases from V and 4 bases from J, the junction contained 10 bases not matched to a gene. The CDR3 sequence is 18 residues long. From germline, CDR1 is KGHSH and CDR2 LQKENI. The CDR3 region is CASSPTTSGSGSYNEQFF. The DNA of the CDR3 is TGTGCCAGCTCACCAACCACTAGCGGGAGTGGCAGTTACAATGAGCAGTTCTTC.

This clonotype was counted many times. V usage is TRBV29-1 and J usage is TRBJ2-5, with 8 bases that match TRBD2. Germline V gene data show CDR1 as SQVTM and CDR2 as ANQGSEA. This CDR3 comprises 14 residues. V lost 7 bases to trimming and J lost 0 bases; unmatched junction nucleotides: 7. The CDR3 protein is CSGSGTNYQETQYF. Written as DNA, the CDR3 is TGCAGCGGTAGCGGGACAAACTACCAAGAGACCCAGTACTTC.

Comments on this clonotype: This may be a read error, as it is one base from a much larger clone. This chain connects TRBV29-1 to TRBJ2-7; D not resolved. The CDR3 extends over 11 amino acids. Germline CDR1 reads SQVTM; CDR2 reads ANQGSEA. CDR3 amino acids: CSGEDAYEQYF. In DNA form, the CDR3 reads TGCAGCGGTGAAGATGCTTACGAGCAGTACTTC.

With regard to this clonotype: At one end the junction does not follow the germline gene, possibly because of a read error. This chain links TRBV6-6 with TRBJ1-2, with 8 bases lining up with TRBD1. Germline CDR1 is MNHNY and CDR2 is SVGAGI (reference sequence). This CDR3 is built from 13 residues. CDR3 residues: CAGSKQGDYGYTF. The CDR3 nucleotides read TGTGCCGGCAGTAAACAGGGGGACTATGGCTACACCTTC.

V and J are TRBV3-1 and TRBJ2-3; TRBD1 is a possible D gene (5 bases). V lost 4 bases to trimming and J lost 0 bases, with 11 bases between them. This CDR3 spans 15 amino acids. Germline CDR1 LGHDT, CDR2 YNNKEL (reference sequence). The CDR3 DNA sequence: TGTGCCAGCAGCCGGGCAGGGTTAAGCACAGATACGCAGTATTTT. Its protein is CASSRAGLSTDTQYF.

The chain employs TRBV27 and TRBJ2-1, with D perhaps TRBD2 (7 bases). Trimming pared 6 bases from V and 7 bases from J, leaving 19 bases between. In germline, CDR1 is MNHEY, CDR2 SMNVEV (reference sequence). This CDR3 is built from 15 residues. The CDR3 DNA reads as TGTGCCAGCAGATCATGGGGGGAGGGGGGAAATGAGCAGTTCTTC. Its protein product is CASRSWGEGGNEQFF.

This clonotype was detected only a few times. The V call is TRBV29-1, the J call TRBJ2-5; TRBD1 or TRBD2 may be the D gene (7 bases each). This CDR3 spans 14 amino acids. Germline V gene data show CDR1 as SQVTM and CDR2 as ANQGSEA. V shed 7 bases and J shed 6 bases, with 21 bases lying between them. In DNA form, the CDR3 reads TGCAGCGCAATACCGACAGGGAGGGTGAAGACCCAGTACTTC. It specifies CSAIPTGRVKTQYF. The full variable domain, with the rest looked up from reference TRBV29-1 and TRBJ2-5, is SAVISQKPSRDICQRGTSLTIQCQVDSQVTMMFWYRQQPGQSLTLIATANQGSEATYESGFVIDKFPISRPNLTFSTLTVSNMSPEDSSIYLCSAIPTGRVKTQYFGPGTRLLVL.

The chain recombines TRBV4-2 with TRBJ1-6; no clear D. CDR1 and CDR2 from the germline V gene are LGHNA and YNFKEQ. The CDR3 runs 13 residues. Trimming left V 0 bases short and J 10 bases short, with 7 bases between. CDR3 coding DNA: TGTGCCAGCAGCCAAGATCTTGACTCACCCCTCCACTTT. Translated: CASSQDLDSPLHF.

The table lists this clonotype with many counts. The chain carries TRBV7-8 and TRBJ2-7; 8 positions match TRBD1. Germline lookup yields CDR1 SGHVS and CDR2 FQNEAQ. The CDR3 length is 14 residues. V shed 4 bases, J shed 6 bases, and the junction held 8 bases outside the gene matches. CDR3 sequence (DNA): TGTGCCAGCAGCTCCCGGACAGGGTTAGGCGAGCAGTACTTC. This encodes CASSSRTGLGEQYF.

V usage is TRBV20-1 and J usage is TRBJ2-5; 7 nucleotides align to TRBD2. Judging by the DNA end, TRBJ2-7 fits better; the J call may be wrong. CDR1 is DFQATT, CDR2 SNEGSKA, per germline (reference sequence). CDR3 length: 14 residues. CDR3: CSARVRGRGYEQYF. CDR3 nucleotides: TGCAGTGCTAGGGTCCGCGGGCGGGGGTACGAGCAGTACTTC.